These 21 T cell receptor beta chains were sequenced from one sample in a study of T cells in narcolepsy. Assay used: immunoSEQ multiplex PCR; TCRdb lists only in-frame clones, some missing. The sample records fewer than 40,000 clones, over 65% being singletons. The sample consisted of memory (CD45RA-) CD4+ T cells from blood. The source is a human donor in good health.

The chain links TRBV19 to TRBJ1-1; 8 bases fit TRBD1. V shed 8 bases and J 4 bases; nucleotides not matched to a gene: 9. CDR3 length: 14 amino acids. CDR1 and CDR2 from the germline V gene are LNHDA and SQIVND (reference sequence). The CDR3 loop is CASGGQGTGTEAFF. Written as DNA, the CDR3 is TGTGCCAGTGGTGGACAGGGTACGGGCACTGAAGCTTTCTTT.

V and J are TRBV12-5 and TRBJ2-1; TRBD1 agrees at 8 bases. V shed 6 bases, J shed 2 bases, and the junction held 9 bases outside the gene matches. Germline CDR1 LGHNT, CDR2 FRNRAP. The CDR3 loop spans 16 amino acids. CDR3 sequence (DNA): TGTGCTAGTGGCCCTCAGGGGGCAATAACCTACAATGAGCAGTTCTTC. This gives the protein CASGPQGAITYNEQFF.

V is TRBV25-1 and J is TRBJ2-5, with D perhaps matching TRBD2 (5 bases). CDR1 is MGHDK and CDR2 is SYGVNS in the germline V gene. Between the trimmed V and J ends, which lost 6 bases and 5 bases, there was a span of 10 bases. The CDR3 sequence is 12 residues long. Here the CDR3 DNA reads TGTGCCAGCAGACCGGGGATGGAGACCCAGTACTTC. Translation gives CASRPGMETQYF.

This chain links TRBV11-2 with TRBJ1-1; D is undetermined. The length of the CDR3 is 13 residues. CDR1 SGHAT and CDR2 FQNNGV come from the germline V gene. Trimming removed 3 bases at V and 3 bases at J, with 8 bases between. The CDR3 loop reads CASSFRADTEAFF. CDR3 DNA sequence: TGTGCCAGCAGCTTCCGAGCGGACACTGAAGCTTTCTTT.

This sequence joins TRBV2 and TRBJ2-1; D gene uncertain. Trimming cost V 0 bases and J 15 bases, with 12 bases left between them. The CDR3 runs 12 residues. Germline V gene data show CDR1 as SNHLY and CDR2 as FYNNEI. The CDR3 here is CASSEAMWGRFF. CDR3 coding DNA: TGTGCCAGCAGTGAAGCGATGTGGGGTAGGTTCTTC. The full variable domain, its missing parts supplied by reference TRBV2 and TRBJ2-1, is EPEVTQTPSHQVTQMGQEVILRCVPISNHLYFYWYRQILGQKVEFLVSFYNNEISEKSEIFDDQFSVERPDGSNFTLKIRSTKLEDSAMYFCASSEAMWGRFFGPGTRLTVL.

J is TRBJ1-6 and V is TRBV5-1; D is perhaps TRBD1 (6 bases). Trimming stripped 0 bases from V and 7 bases from J, with 11 bases between. The CDR3 loop spans 15 amino acids. Germline V gene sequence: CDR1 SGHRS, CDR2 YFSETQ. The CDR3: CASSLEGGDNSPLHF. CDR3 DNA: TGCGCCAGCAGCTTGGAGGGGGGTGACAATTCACCCCTCCACTTT.

The chain has TRBV25-1 and TRBJ2-7; 10 bases match TRBD1. CDR1 and CDR2 from the germline V gene are MGHDK and SYGVNS. The V and J ends lost 8 bases and 5 bases, in that order; junction bases with no gene match: 15. CDR3 length: 16 amino acids. The CDR3 is CASEPNSGTGDHEQYF. DNA for the CDR3: TGTGCCAGCGAACCCAACTCCGGGACAGGGGACCACGAGCAGTACTTC.

The gene calls are TRBV30 and TRBJ1-2, with no clear D. The CDR3 sequence is 14 residues long. Germline loops: CDR1 GTSNPN, CDR2 SVGIG (reference sequence). V was clipped by 8 bases and J by 1 base, with 17 bases between them. CDR3: CAHPGNLLNYGYTF. The CDR3 nucleotides are TGTGCCCACCCCGGGAACCTACTTAACTATGGCTACACCTTC.

The V gene is TRBV18, the J gene TRBJ2-7, with 9 bases fitting TRBD1. Losses at the gene ends were 3 bases for V and 0 bases for J; bases not matched to a gene: 0. There are 14 residues in the CDR3. Germline V gene lookup returns CDR1 KGHSH and CDR2 LQKENI. CDR3 bases: TGTGCCAGCTCACCGGGACAGGGCTCCTACGAGCAGTACTTC. It is translated as CASSPGQGSYEQYF. The full variable domain, with the rest looked up from reference TRBV18 and TRBJ2-7, is NAGVMQNPRHLVRRRGQEARLRCSPMKGHSHVYWYRQLPEEGLKFMVYLQKENIIDESGMPKERFSAEFPKEGPSILRIQQVVRGDSAAYFCASSPGQGSYEQYFGPGTRLTVT.

A remark on this clone: At one end, the junction sequence differs from germline, possibly due to a read error. V is TRBV6-6 and J is TRBJ1-1; 9 bases line up with TRBD1. The CDR3 length is 13 residues. Germline values: CDR1 MNHNY, CDR2 SVGAGI (reference sequence). In nucleotides, the CDR3 is TGTGCCAGCAGTTACAGGACAGGGGAAAAAAGTGTCTTT. Its protein is CASSYRTGEKSVF.

The chain has TRBV6-1 and TRBJ1-5, with TRBD1 matching over 9 bases. In germline, CDR1 is MNHNS, CDR2 SASEGT. The CDR3 runs 14 residues. The V gene end was trimmed by 6 bases and the J gene end by 1 base; junction bases not matched to a gene: 1. Here the CDR3 reads CASRTGGSNQPQHF. CDR3 nucleotides: TGTGCCAGCAGAACAGGGGGCAGCAATCAGCCCCAGCATTTT.

J is TRBJ1-4 and V is TRBV30; 10 bases map to TRBD1. The germline gives CDR1 GTSNPN, CDR2 SVGIG (reference sequence). The V gene end was trimmed by 1 base and the J gene end by 8 bases; junction bases not matched to a gene: 4. CDR3 length equals 14 residues. The CDR3 region is CAWSGDRGGEKLFF. For the CDR3, the DNA is TGTGCCTGGAGTGGGGACAGGGGAGGCGAAAAACTGTTTTTT.

V is TRBV6-4 and J is TRBJ2-1, with D perhaps TRBD2 (5 bases). Per germline, CDR1 MRHNA and CDR2 SNTAGT. V was cut by 5 bases and J by 5 bases, with 16 bases left in between. This CDR3 region has 15 residues. The CDR3: CASSSYAGQNNEQFF. The CDR3 bases are TGTGCCAGCAGTAGCTACGCGGGCCAGAACAATGAGCAGTTCTTC.

The chain employs TRBV6-5 and TRBJ2-1; weak D call: TRBD2 (5 bases). Germline CDR1 and CDR2: MNHEY and SVGAGI. This CDR3 region has 13 residues. V was cut by 0 bases and J by 15 bases, with 15 bases left in between. CDR3 residues: CASSYSPEGDAFF. CDR3 in DNA: TGTGCCAGCAGTTACTCCCCTGAGGGAGACGCGTTCTTC.

The CDR3 is CASSLEYGGPTDTQYF. The DNA of the CDR3 is TGCGCCAGCAGCTTAGAATACGGGGGGCCCACAGATACGCAGTATTTT. The gene calls are TRBV5-1 and TRBJ2-3; perhaps TRBD2 as D (7 bases). Germline assignment: CDR1 SGHRS and CDR2 YFSETQ. The ends were cut back, 2 bases at V and 2 bases at J, with 15 bases in the middle. The CDR3 length is 16 residues.

The chain combines TRBV30 with TRBJ1-6; 7 bases match TRBD1. Germline trimming cut 0 bases from V and 12 bases from J; bases unmatched to any gene: 8. This CDR3 is built from 14 residues. Germline CDR1 and CDR2: GTSNPN and SVGIG (reference sequence). CDR3 residues: CAWSVKGGRGPLHF. In nucleotides, the CDR3 is TGTGCCTGGAGTGTGAAAGGGGGCAGGGGACCCCTCCACTTT.

The rearrangement uses TRBV11-2 and TRBJ2-2; D remains unclear. V was clipped by 5 bases and J by 7 bases, with 11 bases between them. The CDR3 has 13 residues. CDR1 and CDR2 from the germline V gene are SGHAT and FQNNGV. CDR3 coding DNA: TGTGCCAGCAGCCGCCCTTCGAGCGGGGAGCTGTTTTTT. Its translation: CASSRPSSGELFF. The full variable domain, with the rest looked up from reference TRBV11-2 and TRBJ2-2, is EAGVAQSPRYKIIEKRQSVAFWCNPISGHATLYWYQQILGQGPKLLIQFQNNGVVDDSQLPKDRFSAERLKGVDSTLKIQPAKLEDSAVYLCASSRPSSGELFFGEGSRLTVL.

This clone was counted only a few times. The CDR3 DNA reads as TGTGCCAGTAGGGACATGACGGCTAACTATGGCTACACCTTC. Residues: CASRDMTANYGYTF. The chain uses TRBV19 and TRBJ1-2; D might be TRBD1 (5 bases). Germline-derived CDR1 and CDR2 are LNHDA and SQIVND (reference sequence). V was cut by 6 bases and J by 0 bases, with 11 bases left in between. The CDR3 sequence is 14 residues long.

This sequence joins TRBV30 and TRBJ1-3; D perhaps matches TRBD1 (6 bases). The length of the CDR3 is 11 residues. Germline V CDR1 and CDR2: GTSNPN, SVGIG (reference sequence). Trimming took 3 bases from V and 8 from J, leaving 8 bases between them. CDR3 DNA sequence: TGTGCCTGGAGGGCAGGGGACACCATATATTTT. As protein: CAWRAGDTIYF.

V is TRBV11-2 and J is TRBJ2-5; D uncertain. Gene TRBJ2-7 matches the end of the DNA better, so the J call may be wrong. The CDR3 extends over 14 amino acids. CDR1 and CDR2 (germline): SGHAT, FQNNGV. The CDR3 reads CASSLPGLIYEQYF. In nucleotides, the CDR3 is TGTGCCAGCAGCTTACCGGGCCTTATCTACGAGCAGTACTTC.

The chain combines TRBV6-1 with TRBJ1-2; 7 bases align to TRBD1. The V gene's germline CDR1 is MNHNS and CDR2 SASEGT. V gave up 6 bases and J gave up 6 bases; unmatched junction bases: 7. The CDR3 runs 13 residues. DNA of the CDR3: TGTGCCAGCAGGCGACAGGGTTCGGATGGCTACACCTTC. Its translation is CASRRQGSDGYTF.